This TCR beta chain was documented in a study of post-analysis software for immune sequencing data. Tagging with unique molecular identifiers was a feature of the TCR beta cDNA libraries. Input amounts of roughly 0.85 to 11 million T cells were used. These gave around 500,000 cDNA molecules, so each molecule approximated one T cell. TCRdb redid the calling of the PCR reads with MiXCR, one entry per CDR3 protein. The repertoire includes some 690,000 distinct CDR3 sequences, over 45% of them detected once, and about 11% sits in the top ten. Of note for this clonotype: Its antigen remains unknown.

Findings and limits, study-wide: Comparison of patients with controls showed 4 to 6 TRBV segments more frequent in patients, TRBV5-6, TRBV5-1 and TRBV20-1 among them. Batch-mates among the samples co-clustered strongly by F measure.

V lost 7 bases to trimming and J lost 4 bases; unmatched junction nucleotides: 18. The germline gives CDR1 SQVTM, CDR2 ANQGSEA. The CDR3 runs to 17 residues. The sequence was obtained from a girl under 10 years old with multiple sclerosis. The rearrangement joins TRBV29-1 to TRBJ2-1, with 8 bases identical to TRBD2. Input material: blood. The CDR3 sequence: CSAFDRTERGIYNEQFF. DNA for the CDR3: TGCAGCGCCTTCGACCGGACTGAGCGGGGGATTTACAATGAGCAGTTCTTC.